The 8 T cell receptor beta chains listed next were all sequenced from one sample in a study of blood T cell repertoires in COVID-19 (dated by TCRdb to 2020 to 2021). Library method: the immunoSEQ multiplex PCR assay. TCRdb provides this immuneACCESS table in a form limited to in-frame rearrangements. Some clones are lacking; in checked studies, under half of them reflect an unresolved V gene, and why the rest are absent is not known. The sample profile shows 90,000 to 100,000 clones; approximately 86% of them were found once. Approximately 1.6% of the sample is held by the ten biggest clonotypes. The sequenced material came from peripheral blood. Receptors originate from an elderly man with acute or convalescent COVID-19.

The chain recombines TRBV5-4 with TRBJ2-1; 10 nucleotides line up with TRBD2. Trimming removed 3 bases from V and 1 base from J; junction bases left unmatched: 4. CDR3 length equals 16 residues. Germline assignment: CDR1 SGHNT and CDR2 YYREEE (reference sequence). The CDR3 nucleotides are TGTGCCAGCAGCTCCCTAGCGGGAGAGTCCTACAATGAGCAGTTCTTC. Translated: CASSSLAGESYNEQFF.

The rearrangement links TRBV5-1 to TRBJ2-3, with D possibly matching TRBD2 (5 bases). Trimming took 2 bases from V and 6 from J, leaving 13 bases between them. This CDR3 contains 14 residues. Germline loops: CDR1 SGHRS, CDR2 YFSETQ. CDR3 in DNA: TGCGCCAGCAGCTTAGAAGCGGACTCGGATACGCAGTATTTT. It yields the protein CASSLEADSDTQYF. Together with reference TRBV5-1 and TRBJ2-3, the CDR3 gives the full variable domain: KAGVTQTPRYLIKTRGQQVTLSCSPISGHRSVSWYQQTPGQGLQFLFEYFSETQRNKGNFPGRFSGRQFSNSRSEMNVSTLELGDSALYLCASSLEADSDTQYFGPGTRLTVL.

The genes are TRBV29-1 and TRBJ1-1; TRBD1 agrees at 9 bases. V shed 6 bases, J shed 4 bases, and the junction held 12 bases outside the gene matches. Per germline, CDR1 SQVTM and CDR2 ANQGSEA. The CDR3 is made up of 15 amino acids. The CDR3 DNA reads TGCAGCGTAGAAAGGACAGGGGAGGTTGGCACTGAAGCTTTCTTT. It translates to CSVERTGEVGTEAFF.

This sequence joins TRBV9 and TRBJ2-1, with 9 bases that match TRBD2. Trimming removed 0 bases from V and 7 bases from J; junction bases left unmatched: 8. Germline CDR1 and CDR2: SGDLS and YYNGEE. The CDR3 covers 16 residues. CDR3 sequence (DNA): TGTGCCAGCAGCGTAGGTGCGGGAGGGCCAGGGAATGAGCAGTTCTTC. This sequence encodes CASSVGAGGPGNEQFF.

The CDR3 is CSVAKNTEAFF. The CDR3 DNA reads TGCAGCGTTGCCAAGAACACTGAAGCTTTCTTT. The V call is TRBV29-1, the J call TRBJ1-1, with D unresolved. CDR1 and CDR2 (germline): SQVTM, ANQGSEA. The CDR3 extends over 11 amino acids. V shed 4 bases and J shed 1 base, with 4 bases lying between them.

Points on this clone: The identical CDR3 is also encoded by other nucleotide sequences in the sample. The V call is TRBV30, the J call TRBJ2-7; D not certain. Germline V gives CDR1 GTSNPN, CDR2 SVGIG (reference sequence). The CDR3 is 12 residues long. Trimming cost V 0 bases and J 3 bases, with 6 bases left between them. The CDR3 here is CAWSVSVYEQYF. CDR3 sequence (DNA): TGTGCCTGGAGTGTATCGGTCTACGAGCAGTACTTC.

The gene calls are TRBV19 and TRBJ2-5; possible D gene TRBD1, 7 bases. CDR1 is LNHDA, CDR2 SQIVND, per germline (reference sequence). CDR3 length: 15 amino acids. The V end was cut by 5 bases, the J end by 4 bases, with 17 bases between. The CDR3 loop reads CASSEMAGGSETQYF. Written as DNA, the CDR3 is TGTGCCAGTAGTGAGATGGCAGGGGGGTCAGAGACCCAGTACTTC.

The CDR3 sequence is CASSLSGPSGQSYEQYF. The CDR3 nucleotides are TGTGCCAGCAGTTTATCCGGCCCATCCGGACAGTCCTACGAGCAGTACTTC. The V gene is TRBV27, the J gene TRBJ2-7; D may be TRBD1 (6 bases). V lost 0 bases and J lost 1, with 16 bases in between. The CDR3 contains 17 residues. Germline CDR1 reads MNHEY; CDR2 reads SMNVEV (reference sequence).